This entry concerns a single TCR beta chain. Its antigen remains unknown. V lost 2 bases to trimming and J lost 3 bases, with 13 bases between them. Germline V gene sequence: CDR1 GTSNPN, CDR2 SVGIG (reference sequence). This CDR3 contains 14 residues. The data stem from a study of cytomegalovirus exposure and HLA in healthy donors. Study-wide points: Per a later analysis, about 17,000 TCR beta sequences showed association with HLA alleles at 0.05 false discovery rate.

Primers included in the PCR were 60 Vbeta and 13 Jbeta primers. TCRdb keeps only in-frame clones here, not all; method: immunoSEQ multiplex PCR. The top ten clones hold around 1.9% of a sample with 110,000 to 150,000 clones, about 70% of them seen once. Sequenced material: PBMCs. The V gene is TRBV30, the J gene TRBJ1-2; D unresolved. The clonotype comes from a woman aged 55-75 years in good health and CMV-seropositive. The CDR3 reads CAWSLGRGDYGYTF. In nucleotides, the CDR3 is TGTGCCTGGAGTTTGGGTCGCGGGGACTATGGCTACACCTTC.